This TCR beta chain appears in the sequencing data of a study of OX40 agonist ivuxolimab in advanced cancers. Clones were sequenced by immunoSEQ multiplex PCR, and TCRdb holds only the in-frame ones, with some missing. This sample carries over 95,000 clones, 90% to 95% of them seen once, and the ten largest clones take 0.31%. This CDR3 is 13 amino acids long. Germline-derived CDR1 and CDR2 are SGHTA and FQGNSA. Trimming stripped 5 bases from V and 4 bases from J, with 9 bases between. Here the sequenced sample was CD4+ or CD8+ T cells sorted from blood, taken in a trial of the OX40 agonist ivuxolimab. The origin of this receptor is an adult with an advanced solid tumor such as melanoma, head and neck, liver or kidney cancer. The chain joins TRBV7-2 to TRBJ1-5; no clear D gene. DNA of the CDR3: TGTGCCAGCAGCCTAGGCCGTAATCAGCCCCAGCATTTT. It is translated as CASSLGRNQPQHF.